Below, 10 T cell receptor beta chains from the same sample are listed, as sequenced in a study of graft-versus-host responses after intestinal transplantation. No cognate antigen is known for these TCRs. Libraries were prepared by immunoSEQ multiplex PCR; TCRdb keeps only in-frame clonotypes and omits some of them. The sample includes more than 65,000 clones, about 88% of them seen just once. The sample consisted of unstimulated CD4+ T cells sorted from spleen or lymph node cells, taken before intestinal transplant. Receptors originate from a human donor who received an intestinal transplant.

The genes are TRBV7-9 and TRBJ1-1; the match to TRBD1 covers 7 bases. V shed 4 bases, J shed 5 bases, and the junction held 7 bases outside the gene matches. Germline V gives CDR1 SEHNR, CDR2 FQNEAQ (reference sequence). This CDR3 is 14 amino acids long. In DNA form, the CDR3 reads TGTGCCAGCAGCTCCAGGACAGGTGGGACTGAAGCTTTCTTT. It codes for CASSSRTGGTEAFF.

This clone was detected only once. In DNA form, the CDR3 reads TGTGCCAGCAGTCCTCCACCACCCGGGACTAGCGGGAAACCTACTGAGCAGTTCTTC. This codes for CASSPPPPGTSGKPTEQFF. The chain recombines TRBV28 with TRBJ2-1; TRBD2 matches at 13 bases. CDR1 and CDR2 from the germline V gene are MDHEN and SYDVKM. Trimming at V came to 5 bases and at J to 9 bases, leaving 19 bases not matched to a gene. This CDR3 contains 19 residues. Based on the CDR3 plus reference TRBV28 and TRBJ2-1, the full variable domain is DVKVTQSSRYLVKRTGEKVFLECVQDMDHENMFWYRQDPGLGLRLIYFSYDVKMKEKGDIPEGYSVSREKKERFSLILESASTNQTSMYLCASSPPPPGTSGKPTEQFFGPGTRLTVL.

This clone came up once. J is TRBJ2-2 and V is TRBV4-2; maybe TRBD1 (6 bases). In germline, CDR1 is LGHNA, CDR2 YNFKEQ. The CDR3 sequence is 15 residues long. Trimming took off 6 bases at V and 4 bases at J, with 15 bases between the two ends. The CDR3, as DNA: TGTGCCAGCAGAGGAGGTGGACAGATCACCGGGGAGCTGTTTTTT. Translating it yields CASRGGGQITGELFF.

V and J are TRBV9 and TRBJ2-1; D may be TRBD1 (6 bases). The CDR3 spans 15 residues. V was pared by 1 base and J by 4 bases, with 12 bases between. CDR1 is SGDLS, CDR2 YYNGEE, per germline. CDR3 in amino acids: CASSVQGTAYNEQFF. In DNA form, the CDR3 reads TGTGCCAGCAGCGTACAGGGGACGGCTTACAATGAGCAGTTCTTC.

The CDR3 DNA sequence: TGTGCCAGCAGTCTCGGCTCTGGAAACACCATATATTTT. Translating it yields CASSLGSGNTIYF. The chain is built from TRBV6-5 and TRBJ1-3; unclear D gene. CDR1 is MNHEY and CDR2 is SVGAGI in the germline V gene. V was clipped by 5 bases and J by 0 bases, with 5 bases between them. The CDR3 runs 13 residues.

The chain joins TRBV6-1 to TRBJ2-7, with TRBD1 as a possible D gene (5 bases). Germline V gene lookup returns CDR1 MNHNS and CDR2 SASEGT. V dropped 6 bases and J dropped 4 bases, with 13 bases sitting between them. The CDR3 runs 13 residues. The CDR3 sequence is CASRTTGRYEQYF. The CDR3 bases are TGTGCCAGCAGAACCACAGGCCGGTACGAGCAGTACTTC.

V is TRBV14 and J is TRBJ1-6; D gene unclear. Germline-derived CDR1 and CDR2 are SGHDN and FVKESK. Trimming took off 3 bases at V and 3 bases at J, with 6 bases between the two ends. This CDR3 is built from 14 residues. The CDR3 loop reads CASSQGLYNSPLHF. The DNA for the CDR3 is TGTGCCAGCAGCCAGGGCCTCTATAATTCACCCCTCCACTTT. The full variable domain, with the rest looked up from reference TRBV14 and TRBJ1-6, is EAGVTQFPSHSVIEKGQTVTLRCDPISGHDNLYWYRRVMGKEIKFLLHFVKESKQDESGMPNNRFLAERTGGTYSTLKVQPAELEDSGVYFCASSQGLYNSPLHFGNGTRLTVT.

This clone has just one count. The gene calls are TRBV2 and TRBJ1-5; 10 nucleotides agree with TRBD1. This CDR3 region has 15 residues. Per the germline V gene, CDR1 is SNHLY and CDR2 is FYNNEI. V dropped 6 bases and J dropped 4; count of bases not matched to a gene: 6. The chain's CDR3 is CASSRDRGKNQPQHF. In DNA form, the CDR3 reads TGTGCCAGCAGCCGGGACAGGGGCAAAAATCAGCCCCAGCATTTT. Full variable domain (missing parts from reference TRBV2 and TRBJ1-5): EPEVTQTPSHQVTQMGQEVILRCVPISNHLYFYWYRQILGQKVEFLVSFYNNEISEKSEIFDDQFSVERPDGSNFTLKIRSTKLEDSAMYFCASSRDRGKNQPQHFGDGTRLSIL.

The chain is built from TRBV10-3 and TRBJ2-7; TRBD1 matches at 7 bases. Germline-derived CDR1 and CDR2 are ENHRY and SYGVKD. This CDR3 has 12 residues. With V trimmed by 6 bases and J by 3 bases, 2 bases remained unmatched. The CDR3 sequence: CAISGQVYEQYF. CDR3 sequence (DNA): TGTGCCATCAGCGGACAGGTCTACGAGCAGTACTTC.

The chain has TRBV2 and TRBJ2-7; D unclear. Trimming removed 6 bases from V and 4 bases from J, with 13 bases in between. The CDR3 has 13 amino acids. CDR1 and CDR2 from the germline V gene are SNHLY and FYNNEI. The CDR3 DNA reads as TGTGCCAGCAGGCCCGACTTATTTTACGAGCAGTACTTC. Amino acid sequence: CASRPDLFYEQYF.